What follows are 16 T cell receptor beta chains derived from one specimen sequenced in a study of spatial heterogeneity in lung cancer. TCRdb ran MiXCR on the 5' RACE reads and lists one entry per CDR3 protein. The repertoire holds about 3,300 distinct CDR3 sequences, approximately 30% seen once, with around 40% in the top ten. Noted time point: sample taken at primary tumor resection. Material for sequencing was whole RNA from tumor, nontumor lung or frozen PBMC, left unsorted. The sequences come from PBMCs, collected at surgery. These receptors all come from a female donor with early-stage non-small cell lung cancer.

This clonotype was seen a few times. Since the library was made to target alpha chains, this beta chain is a stray read and its abundance is not meaningful. The rearrangement joins TRBV7-2 to TRBJ2-5, with 12 bases that match TRBD2. This CDR3 comprises 14 residues. Germline V lookup: CDR1 SGHTA, CDR2 FQGNSA. Unmatched junction bases numbered 5, after V lost 5 bases and J lost 7 bases. The CDR3 protein is CASSPELAGGTQYF. The CDR3 DNA follows: TGTGCCAGCAGCCCCGAACTAGCGGGAGGGACCCAGTACTTC.

As for this clonotype: Being off target in a library aimed at alpha chains, this beta chain has a size of little meaning. The chain uses TRBV14 and TRBJ2-7, with 9 bases that match TRBD2. Germline loops: CDR1 SGHDN, CDR2 FVKESK. There are 16 residues in the CDR3. J was trimmed by 2 bases and V by 5 bases; bases with no gene match: 10. CDR3 sequence reads: CASSEAIVAGAYEQYF. As DNA, the CDR3 is TGTGCCAGCAGCGAAGCGATAGTAGCGGGAGCCTACGAGCAGTACTTC.

With regard to this clonotype: With the library built for alpha chains, this beta chain is off target and its frequency is not meaningful. This chain connects TRBV12-3 or TRBV12-4 to TRBJ2-1; the match to TRBD2 covers 10 bases. J lost 8 bases, V lost 3 bases, and 4 bases had no gene match. This CDR3 region has 14 residues. The CDR3 coding sequence is TGTGCCAGCAGTTTTGGGCTAGCGGGGGATGAGCAGTTCTTC. Amino acid sequence: CASSFGLAGDEQFF.

This clonotype came up a few times. This beta chain slipped into a library made for alpha chains as a stray read, so its size is not meaningful. The CDR3 DNA reads as TGTGCCAGCTCTTTCCAAAAGGATGAGCAGTTCTTC. Translation gives CASSFQKDEQFF. The chain couples TRBV18 to TRBJ2-1; unclear D gene. Trimming cost V 6 bases and J 8 bases, with 11 bases left between them. The germline CDR1 and CDR2 sequences are KGHSH and LQKENI. This CDR3 has 12 amino acids.

This clonotype was seen a few times. This beta chain was picked up by a library intended for alpha chains and is off target, so its count carries little meaning. The rearrangement joins TRBV21-1 to TRBJ2-7; no check of the table's D call, TRBD2, against the DNA was made. TRBV21-1 is reported as a pseudogene. This CDR3 is 16 amino acids long. The CDR3 loop is CASSKATKGTLYEQYV. The CDR3 DNA follows: TGTGCCAGCAGCAAAGCCACCAAAGGGACTTTATACGAGCAGTACGTC.

In the case of this clonotype: This beta chain is a stray sequence in a library constructed for alpha chains; its clone size is not meaningful. This rearrangement joins TRBV25-1 to TRBJ2-3; D is unclear. Germline CDR1 reads MGHDK; CDR2 reads SYGVNS. Trimming took 10 bases from V and 2 from J, leaving 16 bases between them. This CDR3 has 14 residues. The CDR3: CAISVGPATDTQYF. In nucleotides, the CDR3 is TGTGCCATTAGTGTCGGGCCGGCCACAGATACGCAGTATTTT.

This clonotype was observed a few times. Because this beta chain is a stray read in a library intended to capture alpha chains, its abundance should not be given much weight. The chain has TRBV20-1 and TRBJ2-5; D gene uncertain. The V gene lost 3 bases and the J gene lost 5 bases, with 13 bases spanning the gap. The germline gives CDR1 DFQATT, CDR2 SNEGSKA (reference sequence). The CDR3 is 13 residues long. The CDR3 loop is CSARSRLRETQYF. In DNA, the CDR3 is TGCAGTGCTAGGTCCCGACTCCGCGAGACCCAGTACTTC.

A note on this clonotype: This beta chain came through as a stray read in a library set up for alpha chains, and its size says little. This chain connects TRBV2 to TRBJ2-1, with D hard to call. Trimming cost V 5 bases and J 7 bases, with 24 bases left between them. The CDR3 totals 17 residues. Germline CDR1 SNHLY, CDR2 FYNNEI. CDR3 bases: TGTGCCAGCAGTTATTCTCCTCTTCAACTCCTTGGGAATGAGCAGTTCTTC. This encodes CASSYSPLQLLGNEQFF. Combining the CDR3 with reference TRBV2 and TRBJ2-1 gives the whole variable domain EPEVTQTPSHQVTQMGQEVILRCVPISNHLYFYWYRQILGQKVEFLVSFYNNEISEKSEIFDDQFSVERPDGSNFTLKIRSTKLEDSAMYFCASSYSPLQLLGNEQFFGPGTRLTVL.

Comments on this clonotype: Being off target in a library aimed at alpha chains, this beta chain has a size of little meaning. V usage is TRBV28 and J usage is TRBJ2-7, with D perhaps being TRBD1 or TRBD2 (6 bases each). Germline V gives CDR1 MDHEN, CDR2 SYDVKM. The ends were cut back, 3 bases at V and 4 bases at J, with 16 bases in the middle. This CDR3 is 15 amino acids long. The CDR3 protein is CASSFGAGGRYEQYF. The CDR3 DNA reads TGTGCCAGCAGTTTCGGTGCCGGGGGCAGGTACGAGCAGTACTTC.

This clonotype was seen a handful of times. This beta chain is off target for a library built for alpha chains, so its abundance means little. This sequence joins TRBV11-2 and TRBJ2-7; D ambiguous. V was clipped by 0 bases and J by 3 bases, with 12 bases between them. The CDR3 loop spans 15 amino acids. CDR1 is SGHAT, CDR2 FQNNGV, per germline. The CDR3 loop is CASSLDLLDGYEQYF. DNA for the CDR3: TGTGCCAGCAGCTTAGACCTCTTGGACGGCTACGAGCAGTACTTC.

Concerning this clonotype: Since the library was made to target alpha chains, this beta chain is a stray read and its abundance is not meaningful. The J gene is TRBJ2-2, the V gene TRBV7-2, with no clear D. V gave up 1 base and J gave up 2 bases, with 5 bases separating them. CDR1 is SGHTA and CDR2 is FQGNSA in the germline V gene. There are 14 residues in the CDR3. Here the CDR3 reads CASSLDGNTGELFF. The DNA of the CDR3 is TGTGCCAGCAGCTTAGACGGTAACACCGGGGAGCTGTTTTTT.

The table lists this clonotype with a few counts. Since it is a stray read in a library aimed at alpha chains, this beta chain has a size that is not meaningful. The rearrangement uses TRBV7-9 and TRBJ2-1; TRBD2 matches 8 bases. The CDR3 spans 15 residues. Looked up from germline, CDR1 is SEHNR and CDR2 is FQNEAQ (reference sequence). V lost 5 bases, J lost 4 bases, and 7 bases stayed unmatched. This CDR3 reads CASSPPGLDYNEQFF. CDR3 sequence (DNA): TGTGCCAGCAGCCCCCCGGGACTAGATTACAATGAGCAGTTCTTC.

Comment on this clonotype: Within a library made for alpha chains, this beta chain is off target, and its count is uninformative. The J gene is TRBJ2-1, the V gene TRBV20-1; 8 positions agree with TRBD2. Unmatched junction bases numbered 2, after V lost 1 base and J lost 3 bases. This CDR3 has 14 amino acids. Germline lookup yields CDR1 DFQATT and CDR2 SNEGSKA (reference sequence). CDR3: CSARGAGDYNEQFF. The CDR3 DNA is TGCAGTGCTAGAGGAGCGGGGGACTACAATGAGCAGTTCTTC.

This clonotype came up a few times. This beta chain is a stray sequence in a library constructed for alpha chains; its clone size is not meaningful. This chain uses TRBV4-3 with TRBJ2-6; maybe TRBD2 (5 bases). CDR3 length equals 21 residues. The V gene's germline CDR1 is LGHNA and CDR2 YSLEER. Trimming removed 3 bases at V and 2 bases at J, with 26 bases between. The CDR3, as DNA: TGCGCCAGCAGCCAGGAAAGCATGGGAGCCCAACGGAGCCCTGGGGCCAACGTCCTGACTTTC. This encodes CASSQESMGAQRSPGANVLTF.

In this sample, this clonotype turned up a few times. Since it is a stray read in a library aimed at alpha chains, this beta chain has a size that is not meaningful. The V and J genes are TRBV29-1 and TRBJ2-1; TRBD2 agrees at 11 bases. This CDR3 contains 17 residues. Trimming took 4 bases from V and 2 from J; bases not matched to a gene: 10. The germline V gene has CDR1 SQVTM and CDR2 ANQGSEA. The CDR3 nucleotides are TGCAGCGTTGCCGGGACTAGCGGAAGCCGAGCCTACAATGAGCAGTTCTTC. Its protein is CSVAGTSGSRAYNEQFF.

As for this clonotype: This beta chain is off target for a library built for alpha chains, so its abundance means little. The chain uses TRBV6-1 and TRBJ2-2; D unresolved. V dropped 0 bases and J dropped 5 bases, with 16 bases sitting between them. The germline V gene encodes CDR1 MNHNS and CDR2 SASEGT. The CDR3 spans 17 residues. The CDR3 DNA is TGTGCCAGCAGTGAAGCAGAAACCGTAATAGGTACCGGGGAGCTGTTTTTT. It yields the protein CASSEAETVIGTGELFF.